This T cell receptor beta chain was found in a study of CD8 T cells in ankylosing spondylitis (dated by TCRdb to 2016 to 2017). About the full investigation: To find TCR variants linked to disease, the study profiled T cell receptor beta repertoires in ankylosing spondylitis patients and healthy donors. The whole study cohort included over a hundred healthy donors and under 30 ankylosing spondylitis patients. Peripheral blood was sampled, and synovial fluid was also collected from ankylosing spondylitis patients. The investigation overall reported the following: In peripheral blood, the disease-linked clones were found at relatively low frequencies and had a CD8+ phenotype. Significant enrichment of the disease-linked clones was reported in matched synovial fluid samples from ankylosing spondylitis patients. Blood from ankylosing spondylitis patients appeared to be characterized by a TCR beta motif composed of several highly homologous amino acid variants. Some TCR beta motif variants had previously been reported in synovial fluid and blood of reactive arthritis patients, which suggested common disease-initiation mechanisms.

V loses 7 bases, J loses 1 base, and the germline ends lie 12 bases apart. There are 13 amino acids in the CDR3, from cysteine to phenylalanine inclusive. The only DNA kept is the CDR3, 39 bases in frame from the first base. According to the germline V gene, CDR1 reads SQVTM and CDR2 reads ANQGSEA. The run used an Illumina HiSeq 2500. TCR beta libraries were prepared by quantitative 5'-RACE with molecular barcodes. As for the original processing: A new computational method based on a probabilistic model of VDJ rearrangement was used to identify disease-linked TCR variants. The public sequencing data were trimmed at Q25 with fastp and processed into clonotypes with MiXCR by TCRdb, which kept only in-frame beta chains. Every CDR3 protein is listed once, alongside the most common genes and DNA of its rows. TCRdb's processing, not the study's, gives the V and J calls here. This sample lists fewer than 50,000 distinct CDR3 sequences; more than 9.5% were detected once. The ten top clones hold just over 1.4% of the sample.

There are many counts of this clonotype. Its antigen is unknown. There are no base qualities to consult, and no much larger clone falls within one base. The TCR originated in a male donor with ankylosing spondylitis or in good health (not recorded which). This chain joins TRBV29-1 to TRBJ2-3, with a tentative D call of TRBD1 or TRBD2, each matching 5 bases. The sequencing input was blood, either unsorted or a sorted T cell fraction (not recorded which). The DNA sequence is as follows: TGCAGCGCCGGGACGGCTGGCACAGATACGCAGTATTTT. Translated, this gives CSAGTAGTDTQYF.